One and the same sample provided the 22 T cell receptor beta chains below, sequenced in a study of cytomegalovirus exposure and HLA in healthy donors. PCR employed 60 Vbeta and 13 Jbeta primers. Data came from immunoSEQ multiplex PCR; TCRdb stores just in-frame clones and leaves some out. The sample contains around 94,000 clones, around 80% of which appear only once. Sequences were obtained from PBMCs. The source of these receptors is a male donor in good health and CMV-seropositive.

The V and J genes are TRBV5-4 and TRBJ2-5; 11 nucleotides align to TRBD2. The J call is doubtful: the DNA matches TRBJ2-7 better. This CDR3 is 16 amino acids long. The germline CDR1 and CDR2 sequences are SGHNT and YYREEE (reference sequence). As DNA, the CDR3 is TGTGCCAGCAGCTTGGGGCTAGCGGGGGGCTCCTACGAGCAGTACTTC. Translating gives CASSLGLAGGSYEQYF.

The chain is built from TRBV9 and TRBJ2-5, with TRBD2 matching over 7 bases. V dropped 2 bases and J dropped 2; count of bases not matched to a gene: 9. Germline CDR1 and CDR2: SGDLS and YYNGEE. This CDR3 has 16 residues. CDR3 sequence reads: CASSVRGTTGQETQYF. CDR3 coding DNA: TGTGCCAGCAGCGTTAGAGGGACTACGGGGCAAGAGACCCAGTACTTC.

J is TRBJ1-1 and V is TRBV7-2; the D gene is possibly TRBD1 (6 bases). The germline V gene has CDR1 SGHTA and CDR2 FQGNSA. Deletions cut 1 base from V and 3 bases from J, with 9 bases between. The CDR3 is 14 amino acids. The CDR3 loop reads CASSLDSGDTEAFF. The CDR3 DNA follows: TGTGCCAGCAGCTTAGATTCAGGGGACACTGAAGCTTTCTTT.

The rearrangement joins TRBV6-5 to TRBJ1-4, with TRBD1 matching over 10 bases. The germline gives CDR1 MNHEY, CDR2 SVGAGI. The V and J ends lost 8 bases and 5 bases, in that order; junction bases with no gene match: 5. This CDR3 spans 14 amino acids. The CDR3 sequence: CASARDRGNEKLFF. CDR3 sequence (DNA): TGTGCCAGCGCCCGGGACAGGGGAAATGAAAAACTGTTTTTT.

The rearrangement links TRBV5-1 to TRBJ2-5; 15 bases match TRBD2. Unmatched junction bases numbered 3, after V lost 4 bases and J lost 2 bases. Germline CDR1 reads SGHRS; CDR2 reads YFSETQ. The CDR3 spans 16 residues. DNA for the CDR3: TGCGCCAGCAGCCCGGGACTAGCGGGAGGTCAAGAGACCCAGTACTTC. Protein product: CASSPGLAGGQETQYF.

V usage is TRBV19 and J usage is TRBJ2-1; weak D call: TRBD2 (6 bases). Looked up from germline, CDR1 is LNHDA and CDR2 is SQIVND (reference sequence). This CDR3 comprises 15 residues. Trimming stripped 5 bases from V and 2 bases from J, with 13 bases between. The CDR3 sequence: CASSPPGVAYNEQFF. The CDR3 DNA follows: TGTGCCAGTAGTCCTCCGGGAGTCGCCTACAATGAGCAGTTCTTC.

The V gene is TRBV6-5, the J gene TRBJ2-7, with D tentatively TRBD1 (8 bases). This CDR3 comprises 14 residues. Trimming left V 4 bases short and J 3 bases short, with 13 bases between. Per the germline V gene, CDR1 is MNHEY and CDR2 is SVGAGI. CDR3: CASSSDREGYEQYF. The CDR3 nucleotides are TGTGCCAGCAGTTCGGACAGGGAGGGCTACGAGCAGTACTTC.

J is TRBJ2-1 and V is TRBV7-9; 8 bases line up with TRBD1. V was pared by 7 bases and J by 10 bases, with 15 bases of the junction left unmatched. This CDR3 is built from 15 residues. Per germline, CDR1 SEHNR and CDR2 FQNEAQ (reference sequence). The chain's CDR3 is CASTVIFGQGDEQFF. The CDR3 DNA is TGTGCCAGCACAGTTATTTTTGGACAGGGAGACGAGCAGTTCTTC.

This clone was counted only a few times. Other DNA sequences in the same sample also yield this CDR3. The rearrangement joins TRBV6-4 to TRBJ2-3, with D possibly TRBD1 on 5 matching bases. V lost 0 bases to trimming and J lost 1 base, with 5 bases between them. CDR3 length equals 14 residues. Germline values: CDR1 MRHNA, CDR2 SNTAGT. The CDR3 sequence: CASSDSGGTDTQYF. CDR3 DNA sequence: TGTGCCAGCAGTGACTCAGGGGGCACAGATACGCAGTATTTT.

This clone was found a few times. This chain connects TRBV27 to TRBJ2-1; a possible D gene is TRBD2 (6 bases). Germline values: CDR1 MNHEY, CDR2 SMNVEV (reference sequence). V shed 3 bases and J shed 5 bases, with 14 bases lying between them. This CDR3 has 15 residues. CDR3 residues: CASSFLTRRDNEQFF. The CDR3 bases are TGTGCCAGCAGTTTCCTGACTAGACGGGACAATGAGCAGTTCTTC.

The CDR3 spells CASSQQPGRSGANVLTF. In DNA form, the CDR3 reads TGTGCCAGCAGCCAACAACCAGGGCGCTCTGGGGCCAACGTCCTGACTTTC. This chain connects TRBV14 to TRBJ2-6; a possible D gene is TRBD1 (5 bases). The ends were cut back, 2 bases at V and 0 bases at J, with 11 bases in the middle. The CDR3 totals 17 residues. Germline V gives CDR1 SGHDN, CDR2 FVKESK.

This clone came up a few times. The chain has TRBV4-2 and TRBJ2-3, with D possibly being TRBD2 (5 bases). The germline V gene has CDR1 LGHNA and CDR2 YNFKEQ. Deletions cut 1 base from V and 9 bases from J, with 8 bases between. The CDR3 sequence is 12 residues long. The CDR3 loop reads CASSQGEGTQYF. The CDR3 DNA sequence: TGTGCCAGCAGCCAAGGAGAGGGCACGCAGTATTTT.

V and J are TRBV5-4 and TRBJ1-1; 7 bases agree with TRBD1. Germline V lookup: CDR1 SGHNT, CDR2 YYREEE (reference sequence). This CDR3 is 17 amino acids long. V gave up 0 bases and J gave up 1 base; unmatched junction bases: 9. The CDR3, as DNA: TGTGCCAGCAGCTTGGACCCGACAGGGCCGAAGAACACTGAAGCTTTCTTT. Translating gives CASSLDPTGPKNTEAFF.

This sequence joins TRBV15 and TRBJ2-5; 14 bases line up with TRBD2. V was clipped by 0 bases and J by 10 bases; unmatched bases: 10. This CDR3 spans 17 amino acids. In germline, CDR1 is LNHNV, CDR2 YYDKDF (reference sequence). CDR3 DNA: TGTGCCACCAGCAGAGATATAGGACTAGCGGGGGGTGGAGACCAGTACTTC. Amino acid sequence: CATSRDIGLAGGGDQYF.

By share of the sample, this clone is medium-sized. This sequence joins TRBV10-2 and TRBJ2-3; 11 positions agree with TRBD2. CDR1 and CDR2 (germline): WSHSY, SAAADI. Unmatched junction bases numbered 0, after V lost 4 bases and J lost 0 bases. This CDR3 comprises 15 residues. The CDR3 bases are TGCGCCAGCAGTGGGACTAGCGGGAGCACAGATACGCAGTATTTT. Its protein is CASSGTSGSTDTQYF.

This clone was seen only once. The chain combines TRBV19 with TRBJ2-5; 10 bases line up with TRBD2. This CDR3 spans 14 amino acids. Germline CDR1 is LNHDA and CDR2 is SQIVND (reference sequence). With 4 bases clipped from V and 5 bases from J, the junction kept 4 bases outside the gene matches. CDR3 DNA sequence: TGTGCCAGTAGTACTCTAGCGGGAGAGGAGACCCAGTACTTC. The encoded protein is CASSTLAGEETQYF.

This chain links TRBV5-1 with TRBJ2-7, with 7 bases identical to TRBD2. Germline-derived CDR1 and CDR2 are SGHRS and YFSETQ. CDR3 length: 15 residues. Germline trimming cut 0 bases from V and 2 bases from J; bases unmatched to any gene: 5. The CDR3 DNA is TGCGCCAGCAGCTTGGCGGTAGCGGGTACCTACGAGCAGTACTTC. It yields the protein CASSLAVAGTYEQYF.

The chain recombines TRBV28 with TRBJ1-1; the D gene is possibly TRBD1 (5 bases). Per germline, CDR1 MDHEN and CDR2 SYDVKM. Trimming removed 3 bases from V and 6 bases from J, with 14 bases in between. The CDR3 extends over 14 amino acids. The CDR3 is CASSFRRGLAEAFF. CDR3 DNA: TGTGCCAGCAGTTTTAGGAGGGGCTTGGCTGAAGCTTTCTTT.

In this sample, this clone turned up once. V gene TRBV4-1 combines with J gene TRBJ2-3; 9 nucleotides agree with TRBD2. Germline trimming cut 4 bases from V and 1 base from J; bases unmatched to any gene: 3. The CDR3 is 15 residues long. Germline V lookup: CDR1 MGHRA, CDR2 YSYEKL. CDR3 nucleotide sequence: TGCGCCAGCAGCCCAGCGGGGGGACGCACAGATACGCAGTATTTT. Its translation is CASSPAGGRTDTQYF.

The chain uses TRBV28 and TRBJ2-1, with TRBD1 as a possible D gene (5 bases). Germline CDR1 reads MDHEN; CDR2 reads SYDVKM. The CDR3 totals 11 residues. V was shortened by 1 base and J by 15 bases, with 10 bases between the two germline ends. This chain's CDR3 is CASSLFQGWFF. The CDR3 DNA reads as TGTGCCAGCAGTTTATTTCAGGGTTGGTTCTTC.

V is TRBV30 and J is TRBJ1-1; 8 nucleotides line up with TRBD1. The CDR3 length is 14 residues. J lost 4 bases, V lost 5 bases, and 9 bases had no gene match. Germline-derived CDR1 and CDR2 are GTSNPN and SVGIG (reference sequence). In nucleotides, the CDR3 is TGTGCCTGGGAACGGACAGGGACGGGCACTGAAGCTTTCTTT. Protein sequence: CAWERTGTGTEAFF.

This clone was found a few times. The genes are TRBV5-1 and TRBJ1-1, with D unclear. This CDR3 is 15 amino acids long. V lost 0 bases and J 1 base, leaving 10 bases between the germline ends. Germline loops: CDR1 SGHRS, CDR2 YFSETQ. The CDR3 nucleotides are TGCGCCAGCAGCTTGGCCAGTGGCAGGAACACTGAAGCTTTCTTT. This translates into CASSLASGRNTEAFF.